This T cell receptor beta chain was observed in a study of human T cells and chemical hapten exposure. It was unfractionated whole blood from which total RNA was extracted. Per germline, CDR1 LGHDT and CDR2 YNNKEL (reference sequence). J gave up 13 bases and V 1 base, and 8 bases lay outside the gene matches. CDR3 length: 13 amino acids. TCRdb processed the 5' RACE reads anew with MiXCR; each CDR3 protein has one entry. The sample records about 120,000 distinct CDR3 sequences, roughly 19% being singletons. The gene calls are TRBV3-1 and TRBJ1-2; TRBD1 agrees at 8 bases. This TCR came from a human donor in good health. In DNA, the CDR3 is TGTGCCAGCAGCCAAGCGGGACAGGCCCGAGGCACCTTC. It yields the protein CASSQAGQARGTF.